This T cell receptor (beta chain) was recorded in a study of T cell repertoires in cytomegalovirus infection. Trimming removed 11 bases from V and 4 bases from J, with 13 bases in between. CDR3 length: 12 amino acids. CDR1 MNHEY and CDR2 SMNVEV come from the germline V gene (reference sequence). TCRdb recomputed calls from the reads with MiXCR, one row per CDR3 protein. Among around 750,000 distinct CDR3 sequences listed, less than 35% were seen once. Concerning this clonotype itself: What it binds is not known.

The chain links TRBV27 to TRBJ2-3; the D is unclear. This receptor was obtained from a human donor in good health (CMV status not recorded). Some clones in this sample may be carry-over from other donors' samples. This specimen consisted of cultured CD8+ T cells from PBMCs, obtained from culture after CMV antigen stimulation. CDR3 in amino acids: CAGKRTADTQYF. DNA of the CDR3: TGTGCCGGCAAGAGGACGGCAGATACGCAGTATTTT.